The rows below give T cell receptor beta chains drawn from one sample of a study of blood T cells in healthy people across ages. MiXCR was run by TCRdb on the 5' RACE reads, yielding one entry per CDR3 protein. Found here are more than 900,000 distinct CDR3 sequences, roughly 24% of them singletons; the top ten hold approximately 0.75%. The data were also submitted as part of a second study, on T cells of mothers and their children.

Sequences were obtained from blood. All receptors come from a girl aged 2 to 9 in good health. The CDR3 runs from the conserved cysteine through the conserved F or W. A D gene is named only where the DNA matches it firmly. Rows give clone size only sometimes, using once, few, many, or a class for an expanded clone.

>12|TRBJ2-1|TRBV20-1|few|.
CSGGRLDNEQFF
TGCAGTGGGGGACGGTTGGACAATGAGCAGTTCTTC
>15|TRBJ1-4|TRBV11-2|few|.
CASSPSLTTNEKLFF
TGTGCCAGCAGCCCAAGCCTGACAACTAATGAAAAACTGTTTTTT
>14|TRBJ2-7|TRBV3-1|many|TRBD2
CASSPTSGGYEQYF
TGTGCCAGCAGCCCGACTAGCGGGGGCTACGAGCAGTACTTC
>11|TRBJ1-3|TRBV7-2|few|.
CASRSMNTIYF
TGTGCCAGCAGGTCGATGAACACCATATATTTT
>14|TRBJ2-4|TRBV6-5|few|.
CANCLVMPKNIQYF
TGTGCCAACTGCCTGGTGATGCCCAAAAACATTCAGTACTTC
>15|TRBJ2-7|TRBV18|many|TRBD1
CASSLRGQGTYEQYF
TGTGCCAGCTCCCTCAGGGGACAGGGTACCTACGAGCAGTACTTC
>14|TRBJ1-5|TRBV12-3/TRBV12-4|.|.
CASSSGRRDQPQHF
TGTGCCAGCAGTTCCGGCAGGAGGGATCAGCCCCAGCATTTT
>16|TRBJ2-2|TRBV27|few|.
CASSLKWQLNTGELFF
TGTGCCAGCAGTTTAAAGTGGCAGCTGAACACCGGGGAGCTGTTTTTT
>16|TRBJ1-4|TRBV5-1|few|TRBD1
CASSFWTGETNEKLFF
TGCGCCAGCAGCTTCTGGACAGGGGAGACTAATGAAAAACTGTTTTTT
>11|TRBJ1-1|TRBV9|.|.
CASSVGSEAFF
TGTGCCAGCAGCGTAGGGAGTGAAGCTTTCTTT
>15|TRBJ2-3|TRBV15|few|.
CATSREGKSTDTQYF
TGTGCCACCAGCAGAGAAGGGAAAAGCACAGATACGCAGTATTTT
>17|TRBJ2-6|TRBV6-5|.|.
CASSWARIRSGANVLTF
TGTGCCAGCAGTTGGGCCAGGATTCGCTCTGGGGCCAACGTCCTGACTTTC
>17|TRBJ2-1|TRBV3-1|.|TRBD2
CASSQDERIAGYNEQFF
TGTGCCAGCAGCCAAGATGAAAGGATAGCGGGCTACAATGAGCAGTTCTTC
>16|TRBJ2-1|TRBV28|.|.
CASSSRTWSSYNEQFF
TGTGCCAGCAGTTCTAGGACCTGGAGCTCCTACAATGAGCAGTTCTTC
>15|TRBJ1-2|TRBV28|.|.
CASTHGGADLYGYTF
TGTGCCAGCACCCACGGAGGGGCCGACCTCTATGGCTACACCTTC
>17|TRBJ2-1|TRBV23-1|.|.
CASSLVSRSGLLHEQFF
TGCGCCAGCAGTCTTGTTTCTCGGAGCGGCCTACTACACGAGCAGTTCTTC
>14|TRBJ2-1|TRBV20-1|.|.
CSAITYSSYNEQFF
TGCAGTGCAATTACTTACAGCTCCTACAATGAGCAGTTCTTC
>19|TRBJ2-1|TRBV9|.|.
CASSANSGPLIGGSDEQFF
TGTGCCAGCAGCGCTAATAGTGGCCCTTTAATCGGAGGTTCGGATGAGCAGTTCTTC
>14|TRBJ2-7|TRBV6-2/TRBV6-3|.|TRBD2
CASSGAGKKYEQYF
TGTGCCAGTTCCGGAGCGGGAAAGAAGTACGAGCAGTACTTC
>15|TRBJ2-5|TRBV2|.|TRBD2
CASGIAGGLSETQYF
TGTGCCAGCGGTATAGCGGGGGGGCTCAGTGAGACCCAGTACTTC
>13|TRBJ2-5|TRBV7-9|.|.
CASSQKQGETQYF
TGTGCCAGCAGCCAGAAGCAGGGAGAGACCCAGTACTTC
>15|TRBJ1-3|TRBV7-3|.|.
CASSLDSYSGNTIYF
TGTGCCAGCAGCCTGGACAGCTACTCTGGAAACACCATATATTTT
>15|TRBJ2-5|TRBV6-1|.|.
CASSEFKSVKETQYF
TGTGCCAGCAGTGAATTTAAGTCGGTTAAAGAGACCCAGTACTTC
>14|TRBJ2-1|TRBV7-7|.|TRBD2
CASSLKGTSDEQFF
TGTGCTAGCAGCTTAAAGGGGACTAGCGATGAGCAGTTCTTC
>17|TRBJ2-4|TRBV20-1|.|TRBD2
CSARDMVAGLAKNIQYF
TGCAGTGCTAGAGATATGGTAGCGGGACTAGCCAAAAACATTCAGTACTTC
>11|TRBJ1-2|TRBV12-5|.|.
CASGLNYGYTF
TGTGCTAGTGGTCTTAACTATGGCTACACCTTC
>15|TRBJ2-1|TRBV3-1|.|TRBD2
CASSQGAGGPNEQFF
TGTGCCAGCAGCCAAGGAGCGGGGGGCCCCAATGAGCAGTTCTTC
>15|TRBJ2-1|TRBV6-5|.|TRBD2
CASSPTTSVLVGQFF
TGTGCCAGCAGTCCGACGACTAGCGTCTTGGTAGGGCAGTTCTTC
>13|TRBJ1-1|TRBV9|.|.
CASSETDGAEAFF
TGTGCCAGCAGCGAAACGGACGGGGCTGAAGCTTTCTTT
>13|TRBJ2-1|TRBV12-3/TRBV12-4|once|TRBD1
CASMRGQYNEQFF
TGTGCCAGCATGAGGGGACAGTACAATGAGCAGTTCTTC
>15|TRBJ2-5|TRBV20-1|.|TRBD2
CSARMLAGEAETQYF
TGCAGTGCTAGAATGCTAGCGGGAGAGGCAGAGACCCAGTACTTC
>13|TRBJ2-1|TRBV7-8|many|.
CASSLDIYNEQFF
TGTGCCAGCAGCTTAGACATCTACAATGAGCAGTTCTTC
>14|TRBJ2-7|TRBV27|few|.
CASSFSGALKEQYF
TGTGCCAGCAGTTTTTCGGGGGCTCTAAAAGAGCAGTACTTC
>16|TRBJ1-2|TRBV4-3|.|TRBD1
CASSQDRVDRGTGYTF
TGCGCCAGCAGCCAAGATAGGGTCGACAGGGGGACTGGCTACACCTTC
>17|TRBJ2-7|TRBV5-1|.|TRBD1
CASSSGQGMVFDYEQYF
TGCGCCAGCAGCTCGGGACAGGGAATGGTTTTTGACTACGAGCAGTACTTC
>15|TRBJ1-5|TRBV6-1|few|.
CASSVSRYSNQPQHF
TGTGCCAGCAGTGTGTCCCGGTATAGCAATCAGCCCCAGCATTTT
>16|TRBJ1-3|TRBV6-5|few|.
CASSTDSASSGNTIYF
TGTGCCAGCAGTACCGACAGTGCAAGCTCTGGAAACACCATATATTTT
>15|TRBJ2-2|TRBV19|.|TRBD2
CASSVSGRKFGELFF
TGTGCCAGTAGTGTTAGCGGGAGGAAATTCGGGGAGCTGTTTTTT
>12|TRBJ1-2|TRBV5-1|few|TRBD1
CASSAGQDGYTF
TGCGCCAGCAGCGCCGGACAGGATGGCTACACCTTC
>15|TRBJ2-3|TRBV28|.|.
CASSSPGETTDTQYF
TGTGCCAGCAGTTCCCCAGGGGAGACCACAGATACGCAGTATTTT
>19|TRBJ2-4|TRBV10-3|.|TRBD2
CAISQWTSGGPLAKNIQYF
TGTGCCATCAGTCAGTGGACTAGCGGGGGGCCCTTAGCCAAAAACATTCAGTACTTC
>13|TRBJ2-7|TRBV20-1|.|.
CSATRVSPNEQYF
TGCAGTGCTACGCGGGTCAGTCCAAACGAGCAGTACTTC
>14|TRBJ2-5|TRBV10-3|few|.
CAISEWAAQETQYF
TGTGCCATCAGTGAGTGGGCAGCACAAGAGACCCAGTACTTC
>16|TRBJ2-3|TRBV12-3/TRBV12-4|.|TRBD1
CASSPMDRSSTDTQYF
TGTGCCAGCAGTCCAATGGACAGGTCCTCCACAGATACGCAGTATTTT
>13|TRBJ2-1|TRBV20-1|few|.
CSAGLSSYNEQFF
TGCAGTGCTGGTCTCAGCTCCTACAATGAGCAGTTCTTC
>16|TRBJ2-3|TRBV12-3/TRBV12-4|.|.
CASSPTDGSSADTQYF
TGTGCCAGCAGCCCCACTGACGGATCTAGCGCAGATACGCAGTATTTT
>13|TRBJ1-2|TRBV20-1|few|TRBD1
CSARDRVAYGYTF
TGCAGTGCTCGGGACAGGGTAGCCTATGGCTACACCTTC
>15|TRBJ2-1|TRBV7-3|.|TRBD1
CASSLGTASYNEQFF
TGTGCCAGCAGCTTAGGGACAGCTTCCTACAATGAGCAGTTCTTC
>15|TRBJ2-5|TRBV7-8|.|.
CASSSPGSPWETQYF
TGTGCCAGCAGCTCCCCCGGATCCCCCTGGGAGACCCAGTACTTC